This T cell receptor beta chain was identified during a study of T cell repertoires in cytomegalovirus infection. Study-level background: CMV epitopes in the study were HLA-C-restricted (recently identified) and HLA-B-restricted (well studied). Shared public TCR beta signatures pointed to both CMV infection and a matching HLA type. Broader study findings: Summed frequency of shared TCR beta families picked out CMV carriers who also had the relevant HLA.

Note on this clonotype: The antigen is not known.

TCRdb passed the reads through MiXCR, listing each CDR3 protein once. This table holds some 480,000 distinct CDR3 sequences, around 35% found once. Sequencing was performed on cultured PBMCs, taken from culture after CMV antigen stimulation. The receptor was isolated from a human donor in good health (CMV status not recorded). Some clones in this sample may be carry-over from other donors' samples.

This CDR3 is CASSWRDSPVQLQPQHF. As DNA, the CDR3 is TGTGCCAGTAGTTGGAGGGACAGTCCCGTGCAGCTTCAGCCCCAGCATTTT. The chain carries TRBV19 and TRBJ1-5; 7 positions match TRBD1. V lost 5 bases to trimming and J lost 6 bases; unmatched junction nucleotides: 16. This CDR3 comprises 17 residues. Germline V gene lookup returns CDR1 LNHDA and CDR2 SQIVND (reference sequence).